One and the same sample provided the 10 T cell receptor beta chains below, sequenced in a study of neurological immune-mediated disorders. Using its own MiXCR run on the 5' RACE reads, TCRdb lists one record per CDR3 protein. The table has 25,000 to 35,000 distinct CDR3 sequences, around 15% seen once; the top ten hold 25% to 35%. Sequencing used PBMCs. These receptor sequences come from a man between 65 and 85 years old in good health.

The chain has TRBV5-1 and TRBJ2-3; TRBD2 matches at 12 bases. The CDR3 is made up of 17 amino acids. The trim removed 4 bases at V and 5 bases at J, leaving 11 bases unmatched. Germline V CDR1 and CDR2: SGHRS, YFSETQ. This chain's CDR3 is CASSVNPSTSGRDTQYF. The CDR3 DNA reads as TGCGCCAGCAGCGTCAACCCCTCGACTAGCGGGAGAGATACGCAGTATTTT.

The rearrangement links TRBV7-2 to TRBJ1-2, with D perhaps TRBD1 (6 bases). Germline lookup yields CDR1 SGHTA and CDR2 FQGNSA. The CDR3 extends over 12 amino acids. The V end was cut by 7 bases, the J end by 7 bases, with 13 bases between. CDR3 loop: CASNAGVSGYTF. The CDR3 coding sequence is TGTGCCAGCAACGCAGGGGTCTCTGGCTACACCTTC.

Many counts were recorded for this clonotype. The rearrangement uses TRBV7-9 and TRBJ1-1; a weak D match, TRBD1 (5 bases). Germline values: CDR1 SEHNR, CDR2 FQNEAQ (reference sequence). This CDR3 spans 17 amino acids. V was clipped by 3 bases and J by 2 bases, with 19 bases between them. The CDR3 protein is CASSFTDMGLPNTEAFF. In nucleotides, the CDR3 is TGTGCCAGCAGCTTTACGGACATGGGACTACCTAACACTGAAGCTTTCTTT.

The table lists this clonotype with many counts. The rearrangement links TRBV5-4 to TRBJ2-1; TRBD2 matches 15 bases. CDR1 SGHNT and CDR2 YYREEE come from the germline V gene (reference sequence). This CDR3 has 17 residues. The V gene end was trimmed by 4 bases and the J gene end by 6 bases; junction bases not matched to a gene: 8. In nucleotides, the CDR3 is TGTGCCAGCAGCCACGGGACTAGCGGGGGGAGGGGCAATGAGCAGTTCTTC. It is translated as CASSHGTSGGRGNEQFF.

This clonotype was counted ten times or more. The rearrangement uses TRBV3-1 and TRBJ2-7; 11 positions agree with TRBD2. The junction had 6 bases not matched to a gene; V was cut back by 1 base and J by 7 bases. This CDR3 has 15 amino acids. CDR1 and CDR2 from the germline V gene are LGHDT and YNNKEL (reference sequence). As DNA, the CDR3 is TGTGCCAGCAGCCAAGTACTAGCGGGAGTGGGTGAGCAGTACTTC. It is translated as CASSQVLAGVGEQYF.

The rearrangement links TRBV5-1 to TRBJ2-5; 11 bases agree with TRBD2. The CDR3 covers 16 residues. With V trimmed by 6 bases and J by 4 bases, 11 bases remained unmatched. Looked up from germline, CDR1 is SGHRS and CDR2 is YFSETQ. For the CDR3, the DNA is TGCGCCAGCACCCCTCAACTAGCGGGAGTATCAGAGACCCAGTACTTC. Its protein product is CASTPQLAGVSETQYF.

There are a few counts of this clonotype. A single base separates this from a much larger clone, so it may be a read error. Here the CDR3 DNA reads TGTGCCAGCAGCCAGACCCTTGTTGCCGGTCTAGATACGCAGTATTTT. Its translation is CASSQTLVAGLDTQYF. The genes are TRBV4-2 and TRBJ2-3; D call uncertain. CDR1 and CDR2 (germline): LGHNA, YNFKEQ. The CDR3 has 16 amino acids. V dropped 3 bases and J dropped 5 bases, with 18 bases sitting between them.

This clonotype occurred many times. The chain recombines TRBV20-1 with TRBJ2-1, with 7 bases lining up with TRBD1. The junction had 3 bases not matched to a gene; V was cut back by 1 base and J by 0 bases. CDR3 size: 15 residues. Looked up from germline, CDR1 is DFQATT and CDR2 is SNEGSKA (reference sequence). DNA of the CDR3: TGCAGTGCTAGAGGGCCAGGGGGCTCCTACAATGAGCAGTTCTTC. This gives the protein CSARGPGGSYNEQFF.

This clonotype came up once. An end of the junction does not agree with germline; a read error may underlie this. CDR3 in amino acids: CASSNQGAGDNVLTF. DNA for the CDR3: TGTGCCAGCAGCAATCAGGGTGCTGGGGACAACGTCCTCACTTTC. V and J are TRBV27 and TRBJ2-6; TRBD1 might be the D (6 bases). Germline CDR1 reads MNHEY; CDR2 reads SMNVEV (reference sequence). This CDR3 is 15 amino acids long.

Many counts were recorded for this clonotype. The chain recombines TRBV20-1 with TRBJ2-1; D ambiguous. Trimming shortened V by 3 bases and J by 0 bases, and 9 bases separated the two germline ends. Germline CDR1 and CDR2: DFQATT and SNEGSKA (reference sequence). The CDR3 is 14 amino acids. CDR3 nucleotide sequence: TGCAGTGCTAGTAGCCGGAGCTCCTACAATGAGCAGTTCTTC. Amino acids: CSASSRSSYNEQFF.